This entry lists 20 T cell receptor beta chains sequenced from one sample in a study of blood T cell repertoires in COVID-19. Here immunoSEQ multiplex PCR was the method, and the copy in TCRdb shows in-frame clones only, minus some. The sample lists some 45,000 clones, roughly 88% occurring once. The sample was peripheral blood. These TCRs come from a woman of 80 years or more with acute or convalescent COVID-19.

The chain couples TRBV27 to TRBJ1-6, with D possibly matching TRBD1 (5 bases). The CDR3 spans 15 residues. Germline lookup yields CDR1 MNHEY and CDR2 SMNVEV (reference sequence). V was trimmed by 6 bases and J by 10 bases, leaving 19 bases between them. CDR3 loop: CASSFEGAAASPLHF. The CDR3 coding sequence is TGTGCCAGCAGCTTCGAAGGGGCCGCCGCATCACCCCTCCACTTT.

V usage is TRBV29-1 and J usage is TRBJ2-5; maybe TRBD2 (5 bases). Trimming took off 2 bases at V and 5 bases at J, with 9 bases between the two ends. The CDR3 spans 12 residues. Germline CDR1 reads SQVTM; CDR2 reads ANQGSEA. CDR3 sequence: CSVEKGGETQYF. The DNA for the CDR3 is TGCAGCGTTGAAAAAGGAGGCGAGACCCAGTACTTC.

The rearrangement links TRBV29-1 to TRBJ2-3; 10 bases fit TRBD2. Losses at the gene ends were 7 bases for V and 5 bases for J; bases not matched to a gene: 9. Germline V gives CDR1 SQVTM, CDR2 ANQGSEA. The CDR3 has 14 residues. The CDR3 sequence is CSGKREGRRDTQYF. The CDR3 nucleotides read TGCAGCGGAAAGCGGGAGGGCCGGCGAGATACGCAGTATTTT.

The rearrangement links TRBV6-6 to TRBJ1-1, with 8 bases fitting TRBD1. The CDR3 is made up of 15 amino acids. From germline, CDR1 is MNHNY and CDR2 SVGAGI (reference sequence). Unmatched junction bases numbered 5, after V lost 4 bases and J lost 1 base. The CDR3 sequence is CASSSPQGENTEAFF. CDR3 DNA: TGTGCCAGCAGTTCGCCACAGGGGGAGAACACTGAAGCTTTCTTT.

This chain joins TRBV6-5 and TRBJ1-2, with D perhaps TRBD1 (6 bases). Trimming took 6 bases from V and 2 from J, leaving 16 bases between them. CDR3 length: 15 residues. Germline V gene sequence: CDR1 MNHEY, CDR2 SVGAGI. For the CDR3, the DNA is TGTGCCAGCAGCTCGGGGGCCGGGGGGAACTATGGCTACACCTTC. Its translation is CASSSGAGGNYGYTF.

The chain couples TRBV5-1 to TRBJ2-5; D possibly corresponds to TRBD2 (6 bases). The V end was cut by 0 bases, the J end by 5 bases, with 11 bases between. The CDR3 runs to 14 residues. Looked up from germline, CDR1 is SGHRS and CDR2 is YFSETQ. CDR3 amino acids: CASSLAVGSETQYF. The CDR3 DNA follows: TGCGCCAGCAGCTTGGCGGTCGGGAGTGAGACCCAGTACTTC.

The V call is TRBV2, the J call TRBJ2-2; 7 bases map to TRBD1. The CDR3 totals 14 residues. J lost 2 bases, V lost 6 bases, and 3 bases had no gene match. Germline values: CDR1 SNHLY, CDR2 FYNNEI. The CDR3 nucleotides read TGTGCCAGCAGAGGACAGGCCAACACCGGGGAGCTGTTTTTT. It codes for CASRGQANTGELFF.

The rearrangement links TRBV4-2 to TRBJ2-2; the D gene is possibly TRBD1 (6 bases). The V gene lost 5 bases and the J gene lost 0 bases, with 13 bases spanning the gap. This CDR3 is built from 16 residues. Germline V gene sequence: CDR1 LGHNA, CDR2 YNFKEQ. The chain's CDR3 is CASSEPDRSNTGELFF. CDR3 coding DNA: TGTGCCAGCAGCGAACCGGACAGATCGAACACCGGGGAGCTGTTTTTT.

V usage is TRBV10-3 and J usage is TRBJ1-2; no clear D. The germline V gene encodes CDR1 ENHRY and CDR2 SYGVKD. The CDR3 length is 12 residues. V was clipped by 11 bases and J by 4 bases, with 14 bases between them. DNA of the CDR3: TGTGCCGTCTCTCAAGAGGGCTATGGCTACACCTTC. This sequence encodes CAVSQEGYGYTF.

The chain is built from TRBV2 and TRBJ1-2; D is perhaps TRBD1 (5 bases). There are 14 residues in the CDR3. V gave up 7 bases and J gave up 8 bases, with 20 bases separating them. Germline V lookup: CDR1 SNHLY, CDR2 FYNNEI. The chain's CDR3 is CASTGGTLPRGYTF. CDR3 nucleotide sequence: TGTGCCAGCACGGGCGGGACCCTCCCCCGAGGCTACACCTTC.

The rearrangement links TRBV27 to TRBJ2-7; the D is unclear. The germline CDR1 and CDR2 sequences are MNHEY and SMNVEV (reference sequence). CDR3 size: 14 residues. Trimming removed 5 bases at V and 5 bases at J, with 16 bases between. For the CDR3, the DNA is TGTGCCAGCAGTCCAAACCCGAACTCGGACGAGCAGTACTTC. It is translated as CASSPNPNSDEQYF.

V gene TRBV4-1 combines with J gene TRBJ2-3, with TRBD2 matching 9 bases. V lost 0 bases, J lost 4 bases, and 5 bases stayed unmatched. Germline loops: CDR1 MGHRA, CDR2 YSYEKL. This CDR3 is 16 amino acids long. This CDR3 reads CASSQESSGRSDTQYF. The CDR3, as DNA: TGCGCCAGCAGCCAAGAGTCCAGCGGGAGGTCAGATACGCAGTATTTT.

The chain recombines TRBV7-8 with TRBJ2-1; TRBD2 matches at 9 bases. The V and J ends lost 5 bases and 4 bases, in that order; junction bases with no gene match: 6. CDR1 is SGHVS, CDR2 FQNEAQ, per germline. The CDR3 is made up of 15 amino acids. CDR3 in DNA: TGTGCCAGCAGCGCAAGACTAGCGGAGTACAATGAGCAGTTCTTC. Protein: CASSARLAEYNEQFF. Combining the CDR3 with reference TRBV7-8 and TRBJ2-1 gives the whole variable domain GAGVSQSPRYKVAKRGQDVALRCDPISGHVSLFWYQQALGQGPEFLTYFQNEAQLDKSGLPSDRFFAERPEGSVSTLKIQRTQQEDSAVYLCASSARLAEYNEQFFGPGTRLTVL.

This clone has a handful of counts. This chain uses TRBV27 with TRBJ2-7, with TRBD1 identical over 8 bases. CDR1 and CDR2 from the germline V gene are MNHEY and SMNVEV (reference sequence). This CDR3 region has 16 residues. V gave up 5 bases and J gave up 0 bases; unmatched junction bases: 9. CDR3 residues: CASSTRQGLSSYEQYF. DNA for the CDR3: TGTGCCAGCAGTACGAGACAGGGGCTAAGCTCCTACGAGCAGTACTTC.

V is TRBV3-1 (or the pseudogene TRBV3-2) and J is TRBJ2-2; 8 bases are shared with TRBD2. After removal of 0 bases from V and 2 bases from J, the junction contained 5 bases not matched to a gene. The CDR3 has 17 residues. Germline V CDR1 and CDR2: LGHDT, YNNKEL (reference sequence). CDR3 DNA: TGTGCCAGCAGCCAAGATATAACTAGCGGCAACACCGGGGAGCTGTTTTTT. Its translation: CASSQDITSGNTGELFF.

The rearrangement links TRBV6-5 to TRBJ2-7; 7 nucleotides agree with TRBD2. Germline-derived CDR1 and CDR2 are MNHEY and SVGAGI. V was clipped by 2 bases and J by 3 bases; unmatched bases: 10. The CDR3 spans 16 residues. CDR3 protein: CASSYPRASGDYEQYF. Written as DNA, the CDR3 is TGTGCCAGCAGTTACCCCCGGGCTAGCGGCGACTACGAGCAGTACTTC.

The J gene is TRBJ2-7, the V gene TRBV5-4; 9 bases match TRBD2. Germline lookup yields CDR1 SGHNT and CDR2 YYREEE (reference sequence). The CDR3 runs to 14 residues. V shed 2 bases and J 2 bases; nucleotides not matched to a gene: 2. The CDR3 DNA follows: TGTGCCAGCAGCTTTAGCGGGAGCCCCTACGAGCAGTACTTC. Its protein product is CASSFSGSPYEQYF.

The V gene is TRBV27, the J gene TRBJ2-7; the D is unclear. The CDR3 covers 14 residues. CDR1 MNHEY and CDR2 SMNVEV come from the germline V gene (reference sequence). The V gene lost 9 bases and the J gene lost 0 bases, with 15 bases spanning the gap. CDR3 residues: CASSRLALSYEQYF. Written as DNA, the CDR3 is TGTGCCAGTTCCCGTTTAGCCCTCTCCTACGAGCAGTACTTC.

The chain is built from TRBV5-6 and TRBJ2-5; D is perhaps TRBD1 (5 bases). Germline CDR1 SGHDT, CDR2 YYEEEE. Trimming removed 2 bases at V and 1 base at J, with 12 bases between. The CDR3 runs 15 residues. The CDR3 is CASSFMGQGQETQYF. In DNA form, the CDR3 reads TGTGCCAGCAGCTTCATGGGGCAGGGCCAAGAGACCCAGTACTTC. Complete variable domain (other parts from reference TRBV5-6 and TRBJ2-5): DAGVTQSPTHLIKTRGQQVTLRCSPKSGHDTVSWYQQALGQGPQFIFQYYEEEERQRGNFPDRFSGHQFPNYSSELNVNALLLGDSALYLCASSFMGQGQETQYFGPGTRLLVL.

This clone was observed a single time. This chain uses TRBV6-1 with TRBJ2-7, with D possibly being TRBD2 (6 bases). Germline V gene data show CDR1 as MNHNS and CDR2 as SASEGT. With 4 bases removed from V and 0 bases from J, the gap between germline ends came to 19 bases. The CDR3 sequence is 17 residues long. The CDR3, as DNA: TGTGCCAGCAGTGGGCAACCGGGACTGATGAGCTCCTACGAGCAGTACTTC. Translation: CASSGQPGLMSSYEQYF.